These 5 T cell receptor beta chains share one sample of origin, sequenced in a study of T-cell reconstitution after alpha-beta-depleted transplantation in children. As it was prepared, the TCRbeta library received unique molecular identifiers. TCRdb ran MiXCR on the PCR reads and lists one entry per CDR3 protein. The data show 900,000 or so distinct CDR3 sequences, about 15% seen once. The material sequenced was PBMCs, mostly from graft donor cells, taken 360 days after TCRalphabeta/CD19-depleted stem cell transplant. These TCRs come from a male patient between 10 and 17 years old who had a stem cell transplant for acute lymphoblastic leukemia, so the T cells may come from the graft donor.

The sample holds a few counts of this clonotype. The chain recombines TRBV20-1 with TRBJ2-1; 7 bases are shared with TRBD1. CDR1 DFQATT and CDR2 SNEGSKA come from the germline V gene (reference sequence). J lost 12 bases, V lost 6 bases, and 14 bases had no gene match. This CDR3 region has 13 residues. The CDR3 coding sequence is TGCAGTGCCTCTCAGGGCCGCAGGGGGATGCAGTTCTTC. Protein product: CSASQGRRGMQFF.

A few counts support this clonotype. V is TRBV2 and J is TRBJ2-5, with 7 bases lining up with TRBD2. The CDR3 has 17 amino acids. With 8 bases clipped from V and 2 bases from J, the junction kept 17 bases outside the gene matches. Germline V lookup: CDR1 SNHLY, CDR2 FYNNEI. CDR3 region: CASDNGAGGRIQETQYF. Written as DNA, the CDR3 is TGTGCCAGCGACAATGGGGCGGGCGGGAGAATTCAAGAGACCCAGTACTTC.

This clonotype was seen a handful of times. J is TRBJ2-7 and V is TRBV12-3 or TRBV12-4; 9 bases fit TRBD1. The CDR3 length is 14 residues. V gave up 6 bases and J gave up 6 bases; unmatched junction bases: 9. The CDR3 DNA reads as TGTGCCAGCAGACCGGGACAGGGCAAGAGCGAGCAGTACTTC. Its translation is CASRPGQGKSEQYF.

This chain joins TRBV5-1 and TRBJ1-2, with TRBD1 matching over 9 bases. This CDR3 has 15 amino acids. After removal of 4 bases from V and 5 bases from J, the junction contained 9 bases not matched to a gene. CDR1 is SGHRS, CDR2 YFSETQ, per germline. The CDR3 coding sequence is TGCGCCAGCAGCCCCGACCCCGGGACAGGGTATGGCTACACCTTC. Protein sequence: CASSPDPGTGYGYTF.

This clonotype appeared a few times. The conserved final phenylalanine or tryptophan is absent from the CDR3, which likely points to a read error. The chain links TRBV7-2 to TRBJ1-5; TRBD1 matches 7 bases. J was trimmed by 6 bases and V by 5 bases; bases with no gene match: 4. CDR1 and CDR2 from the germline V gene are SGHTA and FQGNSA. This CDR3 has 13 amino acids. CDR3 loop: CASSRQGGQPQHC. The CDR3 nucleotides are TGTGCCAGCAGCCGACAGGGAGGTCAGCCCCAGCATTGT.